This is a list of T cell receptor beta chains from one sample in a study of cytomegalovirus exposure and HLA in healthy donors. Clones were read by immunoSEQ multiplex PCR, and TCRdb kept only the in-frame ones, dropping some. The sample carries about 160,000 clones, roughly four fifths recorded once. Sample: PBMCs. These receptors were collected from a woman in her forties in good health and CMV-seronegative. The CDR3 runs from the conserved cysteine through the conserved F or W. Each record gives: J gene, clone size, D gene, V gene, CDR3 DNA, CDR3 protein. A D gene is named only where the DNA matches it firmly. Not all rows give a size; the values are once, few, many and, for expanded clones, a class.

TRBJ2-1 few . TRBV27 TGTGCCAGCAGTTCGGGCAGGGGCAGCTACAATGAGCAGTTCTTC CASSSGRGSYNEQFF
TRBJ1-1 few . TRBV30 TGTGCCTGGAGTGTACGTGCAGGCAGCACTGAAGCTTTCTTT CAWSVRAGSTEAFF
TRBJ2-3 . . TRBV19 TGTGCCAGTAGTATTGGGCAGAATACGCAGTATTTT CASSIGQNTQYF
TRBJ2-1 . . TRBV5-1 TGCGCCAGCAGCTTGGAGGTTACGGGGAATGAGCAGTTCTTC CASSLEVTGNEQFF
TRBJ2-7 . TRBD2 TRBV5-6 TGTGCCAGCAGCTTGGCGGGGCGGGAGGGCCGAGGCGAGCAGTACTTC CASSLAGREGRGEQYF
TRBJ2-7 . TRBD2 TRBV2 TGTGCCATCGTACCGGGACTAGCGGATACCTACGAGCAGTACTTC CAIVPGLADTYEQYF
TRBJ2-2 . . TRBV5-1 TGCGCCAGCATCGCCGGCGGGGAGCTGTTTTTT CASIAGGELFF
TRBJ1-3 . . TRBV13 TGTGCCAGCAGCACTACAGGGCTAGGAAACACCATATATTTT CASSTTGLGNTIYF
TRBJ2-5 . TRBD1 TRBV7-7 TGTGCTAGCAGCCGACAGGGGAAAGAGACCCAGTACTTC CASSRQGKETQYF
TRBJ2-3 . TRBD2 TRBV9 TGTGCCAGCAGCTCTAGCGTCAGACTAGCGGGGGGAGATACGCAGTATTTT CASSSSVRLAGGDTQYF
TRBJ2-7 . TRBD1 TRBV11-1 TGTGCCAGCAGCTTAGAGCAGGGGGCGGCCCTGCAGTACTTC CASSLEQGAALQYF
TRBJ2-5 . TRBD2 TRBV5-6 TGTGCCAGCAGCCCCCGGGGGGGGACTTCCCAAGAGACCCAGTACTTC CASSPRGGTSQETQYF
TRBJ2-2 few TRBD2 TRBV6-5 TGTGCCAGCAGGACTAGCGCCCAACCCGGGGAGCTGTTTTTT CASRTSAQPGELFF
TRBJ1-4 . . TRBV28 TGTGCCAGCAGTCCGACGACCGGGGCTAATGAAAAACTGTTTTTT CASSPTTGANEKLFF
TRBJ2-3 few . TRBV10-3 TGTGCCATCCGCGGGACTTCTAGCACAGATACGCAGTATTTT CAIRGTSSTDTQYF
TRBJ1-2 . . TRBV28 TGTGCCAGCAGTTTATGGATCCGGGACTATGGCTACACCTTC CASSLWIRDYGYTF
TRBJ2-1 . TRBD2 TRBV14 TGTGCCAGCAGCCAAGAGAGCGGGAGCTCCTACAATGAGCAGTTCTTC CASSQESGSSYNEQFF
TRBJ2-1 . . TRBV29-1 TGCAGCGTTGGGGGGCACGAGGGACGGCGAAGCAATGAGCAGTTCTTC CSVGGHEGRRSNEQFF
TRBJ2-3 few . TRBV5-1 TGCGCCAGCAGCTTAAGTGATCAGGGAACGCAGTATTTT CASSLSDQGTQYF
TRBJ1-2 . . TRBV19 TGTGCCAGTATCCCTCGCACACAGGATTTCTATGGCTACACCTTC CASIPRTQDFYGYTF
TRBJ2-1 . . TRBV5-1 TGCGCCAGCAGCTTGGATTTCAACAATGAGCAGTTCTTC CASSLDFNNEQFF
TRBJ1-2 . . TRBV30 TGTGCCTGGACACAAGGGGCAGGGAACTATGGCTACACCTTC CAWTQGAGNYGYTF
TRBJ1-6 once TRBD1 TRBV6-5 TGTGCCAGCACGGGACAGGGCCGACATTCACCCCTCCACTTT CASTGQGRHSPLHF
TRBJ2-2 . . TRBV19 TGTGCCAGTCGCCTAGGGGCCGGGGAGCTGTTTTTT CASRLGAGELFF
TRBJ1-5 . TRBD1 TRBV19 TGTGCCAGTAGTATAGGGGACAGGAAGAATCAGCCCCAGCATTTT CASSIGDRKNQPQHF
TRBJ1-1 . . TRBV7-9 TGTGCCAGCAGCCCCTCGGTGAACACTGAAGCTTTCTTT CASSPSVNTEAFF
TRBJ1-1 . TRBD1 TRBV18 TGTGCCAGCTCACCGACACAGGGGGCGATCACTGAAGCTTTCTTT CASSPTQGAITEAFF
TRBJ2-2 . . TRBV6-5 TGTGCCAGCAGTTACTCATTTTCAGATCACGAGGAGCTGTTTTTT CASSYSFSDHEELFF
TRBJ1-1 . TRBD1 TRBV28 TGTGCCAGCAGTTCGGGACAGACCCTCACTGAAGCTTTCTTT CASSSGQTLTEAFF
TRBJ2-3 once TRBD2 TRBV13 TGTGCCAGCAGCTTAGGTTCGGGAGGATACACAGATACGCAGTATTTT CASSLGSGGYTDTQYF
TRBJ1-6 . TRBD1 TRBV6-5 TGTGCCAGCAGCGCCCGGGGACAGGGGATGTCACCCCTCCACTTT CASSARGQGMSPLHF
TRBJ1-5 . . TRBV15 TGTGCCACCAGCTCCTACAGACCTAGCAATCAGCCCCAGCATTTT CATSSYRPSNQPQHF
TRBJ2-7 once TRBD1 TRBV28 TGTGCCAGCAGTCCGGAGGGACAGGGGATGATGTACGAGCAGTACTTC CASSPEGQGMMYEQYF
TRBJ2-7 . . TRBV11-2 TGTGCCAGCAGCTTAGTGGGGGGGGCCTCCTACGAGCAGTACTTC CASSLVGGASYEQYF
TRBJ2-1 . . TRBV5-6 TGTGCCAGCAGCCACCAGTACGGGGGTCGGGAGAGCAATGAGCAGTTCTTC CASSHQYGGRESNEQFF
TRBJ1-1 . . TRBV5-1 TGCGCCAGCAGCTTGGACAGCAACACTGAAGCTTTCTTT CASSLDSNTEAFF
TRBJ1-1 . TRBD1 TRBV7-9 TGTGCCAGCAGGCTTATAGGACAGGCCGAAGCTTTCTTT CASRLIGQAEAFF
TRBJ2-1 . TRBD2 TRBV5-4 TGTGCCAGCAGCTTGAGTTTAGCGGGAGTTAATGAGCAGTTCTTC CASSLSLAGVNEQFF
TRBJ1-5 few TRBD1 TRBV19 TGTGCCAGTAGTATCGGGTGGGGGACAGGGGGCGAATTGTACAATCAGCCCCAGCATTTT CASSIGWGTGGELYNQPQHF
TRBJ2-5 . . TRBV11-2 TGTGCCAGCAGCTTAGATTTGGAGCAGGAGACCCAGTACTTC CASSLDLEQETQYF
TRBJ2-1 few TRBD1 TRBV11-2 TGTGCCAGCAGTTTCGGGACAGACAATGAGCAGTTCTTC CASSFGTDNEQFF
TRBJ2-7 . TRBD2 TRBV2 TGTGCCAGCAGTGAAGGGCCTAGCGGCTCTTCTCGAACGTACTTC CASSEGPSGSSRTYF
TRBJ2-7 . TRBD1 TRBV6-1 TGTGCCAGCAGTACTAAGACAGGGACCGAGCAGTACTTC CASSTKTGTEQYF
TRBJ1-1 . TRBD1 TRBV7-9 TGTGCCAGCAGCCTGGACAGGGCCATGAACACTGAAGCTTTCTTT CASSLDRAMNTEAFF
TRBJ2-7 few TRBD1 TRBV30 TGTGCCTTGGGACAGGGGAGCTACGAGCAGTACTTC CALGQGSYEQYF
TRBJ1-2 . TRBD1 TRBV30 TGTGCCTGGAGTGCAACAGGGGGCAGTGGCTACACCTTC CAWSATGGSGYTF
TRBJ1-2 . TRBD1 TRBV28 TGTGCCAGCAGGGGGGACAGGGAAGGGGCTGGCTACACCTTC CASRGDREGAGYTF
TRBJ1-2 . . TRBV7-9 TGTGCCAGCAGCACCACCTCCACGGAGGACTATGGCTACACCTTC CASSTTSTEDYGYTF
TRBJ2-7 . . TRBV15 TGTGCCACCTCTGTATACTCCCTAGCCCAGAAGTACTTC CATSVYSLAQKYF
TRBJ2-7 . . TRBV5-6 TGTGCCAGCAGCTTGGTCAGGGTAGTGTACGAGCAGTACTTC CASSLVRVVYEQYF
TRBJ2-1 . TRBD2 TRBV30 TGTGCCTGGAGCACGACTAGCGGCTCTGCTAAGCAGTTCTTC CAWSTTSGSAKQFF
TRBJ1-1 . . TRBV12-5 TGTGCTAGTGGTTCACAGGGGAACACTGAAGCTTTCTTT CASGSQGNTEAFF
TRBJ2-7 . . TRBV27 TGTGCCAGCAGTTTATCCCTCTCGACTATTGCCTACGAGCAGTACTTC CASSLSLSTIAYEQYF
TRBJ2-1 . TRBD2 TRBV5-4 TGTGCCAGCAGCTTGGGGGGGACTAGCGGGAAGAGTGAGCAGTTCTTC CASSLGGTSGKSEQFF
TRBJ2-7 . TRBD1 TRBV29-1 TGCAGCGTTGCGGGACAGGGGGGACGCGAAGGCGAGCAGTACTTC CSVAGQGGREGEQYF
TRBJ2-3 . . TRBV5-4 TGTGCCAGCAGCTACAATCGGGGTTATTGGGATACAGATACGCAGTATTTT CASSYNRGYWDTDTQYF
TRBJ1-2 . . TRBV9 TGTGCCAGCAGGGGGAGCGGCAATGGGGGCTACACCTTC CASRGSGNGGYTF
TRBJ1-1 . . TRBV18 TGTGCCAGCTCGTCCAATTCACAGGCCATGAACACTGAAGCTTTCTTT CASSSNSQAMNTEAFF
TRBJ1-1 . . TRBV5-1 TGCGCCAGCAGCGGGCTAGCAGGTAGCATGAACACTGAAGCTTTCTTT CASSGLAGSMNTEAFF